The 14 T cell receptor beta chains listed next were all sequenced from one sample in a study of blood T cell repertoires in COVID-19. Profiled with immunoSEQ multiplex PCR; TCRdb holds only in-frame clones, not every one. The data hold about 270,000 clones, with less than 95% observed a single time. The sequencing input was PBMCs or T cells enriched from blood (not recorded which). These receptors all stem from a man aged 35 to 55 who had been exposed to COVID-19.

This chain uses TRBV7-6 with TRBJ2-1; TRBD2 matches at 9 bases. V lost 5 bases, J lost 6 bases, and 5 bases stayed unmatched. The germline gives CDR1 SGHVS, CDR2 FNYEAQ. This CDR3 comprises 14 residues. The CDR3 coding sequence is TGTGCCAGCAGCGTTACTAGCGGGCCCAATGAGCAGTTCTTC. Amino acids: CASSVTSGPNEQFF.

V is TRBV5-1 and J is TRBJ1-1; D is unresolved. This CDR3 region has 14 residues. Trimming shortened V by 4 bases and J by 4 bases, and 14 bases separated the two germline ends. Germline V CDR1 and CDR2: SGHRS, YFSETQ. For the CDR3, the DNA is TGCGCCAGCAGCCCTAGGTTGGATGGCACTGAAGCTTTCTTT. It specifies CASSPRLDGTEAFF.

In its sample, this clone was seen once. V and J are TRBV6-4 and TRBJ2-3, with TRBD1 matching 10 bases. This CDR3 has 15 residues. Per germline, CDR1 MRHNA and CDR2 SNTAGT. Losses at the gene ends were 6 bases for V and 2 bases for J; bases not matched to a gene: 5. The DNA of the CDR3 is TGTGCCAGCAGAGACGGACAGGGGGACACAGATACGCAGTATTTT. Translation gives CASRDGQGDTDTQYF.

This clone was counted a single time. The V call is TRBV18, the J call TRBJ2-1, with D possibly TRBD2 on 6 matching bases. The CDR3 spans 16 residues. V shed 6 bases and J shed 0 bases, with 15 bases lying between them. From germline, CDR1 is KGHSH and CDR2 LQKENI. This chain's CDR3 is CASSRRGGGSYNEQFF. CDR3 sequence (DNA): TGTGCCAGCTCGAGGAGGGGTGGGGGCTCCTACAATGAGCAGTTCTTC.

This chain joins TRBV24-1 and TRBJ1-1; D call uncertain. The CDR3 totals 13 residues. Between the trimmed V and J ends, which lost 1 base and 3 bases, there was a span of 5 bases. From germline, CDR1 is KGHDR and CDR2 SFDVKD. CDR3 in amino acids: CATSDFTDTEAFF. As DNA, the CDR3 is TGTGCCACCAGTGATTTTACAGACACTGAAGCTTTCTTT.

This chain uses TRBV9 with TRBJ2-7, with D possibly being TRBD1 (5 bases). V was cut by 1 base and J by 1 base, with 12 bases left in between. Germline assignment: CDR1 SGDLS and CDR2 YYNGEE. The CDR3 loop spans 15 amino acids. The CDR3 DNA reads TGTGCCAGCAGCGTATCGGCAGGGCGATCCTACGAGCAGTACTTC. This translates into CASSVSAGRSYEQYF.

This chain uses TRBV10-2 with TRBJ2-5; 9 nucleotides line up with TRBD1. V shed 8 bases and J 2 bases; nucleotides not matched to a gene: 3. The CDR3 spans 13 residues. Germline V gene data show CDR1 as WSHSY and CDR2 as SAAADI. The CDR3 region has the DNA TGCGCCAGCGGGGGACAGGGTCAAGAGACCCAGTACTTC. Its protein is CASGGQGQETQYF.

V gene TRBV29-1 combines with J gene TRBJ1-5, with D possibly matching TRBD1 (6 bases). Trimming pared 7 bases from V and 1 base from J, leaving 17 bases between. The CDR3 length is 15 residues. CDR1 and CDR2 from the germline V gene are SQVTM and ANQGSEA. The CDR3 spells CSGGGVRGSNQPQHF. The CDR3 DNA sequence: TGCAGCGGGGGGGGCGTCCGAGGGAGCAATCAGCCCCAGCATTTT.

Points on this clone: Other DNA sequences from this sample encode an identical CDR3 as well. The chain uses TRBV18 and TRBJ2-2; 7 positions match TRBD1. Germline CDR1 reads KGHSH; CDR2 reads LQKENI. With V trimmed by 2 bases and J by 1 base, 1 base remained unmatched. CDR3 length equals 15 residues. CDR3 protein: CASSPRQGNTGELFF. For the CDR3, the DNA is TGTGCCAGCTCACCAAGACAGGGGAACACCGGGGAGCTGTTTTTT.

The chain carries TRBV5-1 and TRBJ2-7; 9 nucleotides agree with TRBD1. CDR1 SGHRS and CDR2 YFSETQ come from the germline V gene. The CDR3 spans 15 residues. The V and J ends lost 0 bases and 2 bases, in that order; junction bases with no gene match: 3. The CDR3 region is CASSLDRGHPYEQYF. The CDR3 DNA follows: TGCGCCAGCAGCTTGGACAGGGGGCACCCCTACGAGCAGTACTTC. Full variable domain (missing parts from reference TRBV5-1 and TRBJ2-7): KAGVTQTPRYLIKTRGQQVTLSCSPISGHRSVSWYQQTPGQGLQFLFEYFSETQRNKGNFPGRFSGRQFSNSRSEMNVSTLELGDSALYLCASSLDRGHPYEQYFGPGTRLTVT.

This chain connects TRBV4-2 to TRBJ1-3; D is unresolved. In germline, CDR1 is LGHNA, CDR2 YNFKEQ. V dropped 0 bases and J dropped 0 bases, with 9 bases sitting between them. The CDR3 contains 16 residues. CDR3 residues: CASSQETGISGNTIYF. The CDR3 nucleotides are TGTGCCAGCAGCCAAGAAACCGGGATCTCTGGAAACACCATATATTTT.

V and J are TRBV7-9 and TRBJ1-4, with D maybe TRBD1 (5 bases). The CDR3 loop spans 14 amino acids. The germline V gene has CDR1 SEHNR and CDR2 FQNEAQ (reference sequence). V was pared by 8 bases and J by 4 bases, with 14 bases between. CDR3 region: CASGFGQGNEKLFF. DNA for the CDR3: TGTGCCAGCGGTTTTGGGCAGGGTAATGAAAAACTGTTTTTT. The complete variable domain, with remaining parts taken from reference TRBV7-9 and TRBJ1-4, reads DTGVSQNPRHKITKRGQNVTFRCDPISEHNRLYWYRQTLGQGPEFLTYFQNEAQLEKSRLLSDRFSAERPKGSFSTLEIQRTEQGDSAMYLCASGFGQGNEKLFFGSGTQLSVL.

The chain carries TRBV7-6 and TRBJ1-3; TRBD1 might be the D (5 bases). CDR1 SGHVS and CDR2 FNYEAQ come from the germline V gene. The germline V and J ends were trimmed by 2 bases and 0 bases, with 14 bases remaining between them. The CDR3 spans 17 residues. The DNA of the CDR3 is TGTGCCAGCAGCTTAAGGGGACGGGGGGACTCTGGAAACACCATATATTTT. Protein: CASSLRGRGDSGNTIYF.

Points on this clone: Its ends do not fully match the called genes, so a read error is possible. The chain carries TRBV28 and TRBJ1-2; unclear D gene. Germline-derived CDR1 and CDR2 are MDHEN and SYDVKM. CDR3 length: 11 residues. CDR3 residues: CASSLPDPEVF. The CDR3, as DNA: TGTGCCAGCAGTTTGCCGGACCCGGAGGTCTTC.